One sample yielded the 21 T cell receptor beta chains listed below, sequenced in a study of blood T cell repertoires in COVID-19. Sequencing used immunoSEQ multiplex PCR; TCRdb keeps in-frame clones, though not all of them. The data contain about 160,000 clones, roughly four fifths of them singletons. The sample consisted of peripheral blood. Source of these receptors: a woman of 80 years or more with acute or convalescent COVID-19.

In DNA, the CDR3 is TGTGCCAGTAGTATTGGGCAGCCCAATGAAAAACTGTTTTTT. The encoded protein is CASSIGQPNEKLFF. This rearrangement joins TRBV19 to TRBJ1-4; D is ambiguous. Germline V gene sequence: CDR1 LNHDA, CDR2 SQIVND (reference sequence). Trimming shortened V by 3 bases and J by 5 bases, and 10 bases separated the two germline ends. This CDR3 contains 14 residues.

This chain links TRBV12-3 or TRBV12-4 with TRBJ1-1; TRBD1 matches 10 bases. Losses at the gene ends were 3 bases for V and 12 bases for J; bases not matched to a gene: 7. This CDR3 has 13 residues. CDR3 DNA sequence: TGTGCCAGCAGTTTCGATTCGGGACAGGGGCCTTTCTTT. Protein product: CASSFDSGQGPFF.

This clone was observed once. CDR3: CASSLMSGGLYNEQFF. The DNA for the CDR3 is TGTGCCAGCAGTTTGATGTCCGGGGGACTCTACAATGAGCAGTTCTTC. V is TRBV27 and J is TRBJ2-1; D is possibly TRBD2 (6 bases). V dropped 3 bases and J dropped 3 bases, with 15 bases sitting between them. Germline CDR1 MNHEY, CDR2 SMNVEV (reference sequence). This CDR3 contains 16 residues.

The J gene is TRBJ1-5, the V gene TRBV7-2, with 9 positions matching TRBD1. V lost 3 bases and J lost 4; bases outside the gene matches: 4. Germline values: CDR1 SGHTA, CDR2 FQGNSA. The CDR3 totals 15 residues. CDR3 in amino acids: CASSLGTGLNQPQHF. The DNA of the CDR3 is TGTGCCAGCAGCTTGGGGACAGGGTTGAATCAGCCCCAGCATTTT.

The V and J genes are TRBV6-5 and TRBJ1-1, with D tentatively TRBD1 (6 bases). The CDR3 spans 12 residues. With 8 bases removed from V and 3 bases from J, the gap between germline ends came to 10 bases. CDR1 and CDR2 from the germline V gene are MNHEY and SVGAGI. CDR3 bases: TGTGCCAGCGGGCAGGGGTACACTGAAGCTTTCTTT. Amino acid sequence: CASGQGYTEAFF.

The gene calls are TRBV27 and TRBJ2-2; D unresolved. With 5 bases removed from V and 8 bases from J, the gap between germline ends came to 9 bases. This CDR3 has 12 residues. Per the germline V gene, CDR1 is MNHEY and CDR2 is SMNVEV (reference sequence). CDR3 residues: CASSHLSGELFF. The CDR3 DNA reads TGTGCCAGCAGTCACCTAAGTGGGGAGCTGTTTTTT.

This clone came up a few times. The gene calls are TRBV5-4 and TRBJ1-2, with D possibly being TRBD1 (6 bases). The CDR3 spans 15 residues. CDR1 and CDR2 from the germline V gene are SGHNT and YYREEE (reference sequence). V lost 0 bases and J 4 bases, leaving 13 bases between the germline ends. CDR3 amino acids: CASSLDAGTSYGYTF. The CDR3, as DNA: TGTGCCAGCAGCTTGGACGCAGGGACATCCTATGGCTACACCTTC.

This clone was counted a single time. This chain joins TRBV11-2 and TRBJ1-6, with D unresolved. The germline V gene has CDR1 SGHAT and CDR2 FQNNGV. The germline V and J ends were trimmed by 6 bases and 6 bases, with 15 bases remaining between them. The CDR3 sequence is 15 residues long. The CDR3 sequence is CASSASGFSNSPLHF. The CDR3, as DNA: TGTGCCAGCAGTGCATCGGGGTTTAGTAATTCACCCCTCCACTTT.

The chain combines TRBV14 with TRBJ1-2; TRBD1 matches at 10 bases. Germline CDR1 and CDR2: SGHDN and FVKESK. V gave up 2 bases and J gave up 5 bases; unmatched junction bases: 5. The CDR3 extends over 15 amino acids. The CDR3 loop is CASSQLGTGAYGYTF. CDR3 sequence (DNA): TGTGCCAGCAGCCAACTCGGGACAGGGGCTTATGGCTACACCTTC.

This clone was found once. This chain links TRBV18 with TRBJ1-2; a weak D match, TRBD1 (6 bases). This CDR3 comprises 16 residues. Trimming took off 6 bases at V and 2 bases at J, with 19 bases between the two ends. In germline, CDR1 is KGHSH, CDR2 LQKENI. CDR3 coding DNA: TGTGCCAGCTCTCTAGGACAGATTGAGGCCAACTATGGCTACACCTTC. Its translation is CASSLGQIEANYGYTF.

The rearrangement links TRBV4-1 to TRBJ1-1; TRBD1 is a possible D gene (5 bases). With 4 bases removed from V and 1 base from J, the gap between germline ends came to 10 bases. Germline V gene lookup returns CDR1 MGHRA and CDR2 YSYEKL. The CDR3 runs to 14 residues. The CDR3: CASSPTEANTEAFF. The CDR3 DNA sequence: TGCGCCAGCAGCCCGACAGAGGCGAACACTGAAGCTTTCTTT.

The rearrangement links TRBV7-2 to TRBJ2-2; perhaps TRBD2 as D (7 bases). This CDR3 is 16 amino acids long. V lost 5 bases and J 6 bases, leaving 19 bases between the germline ends. Germline V gene lookup returns CDR1 SGHTA and CDR2 FQGNSA. CDR3 region: CASSATGGHASGELFF. The CDR3 coding sequence is TGTGCCAGCAGCGCAACGGGGGGACACGCATCCGGGGAGCTGTTTTTT.

This clone was observed a handful of times. The chain uses TRBV3-1 (or the pseudogene TRBV3-2) and TRBJ2-1; possibly TRBD2 for D (6 bases). The germline CDR1 and CDR2 sequences are LGHDT and YNNKEL (reference sequence). This CDR3 spans 16 amino acids. Trimming took 4 bases from V and 6 from J, leaving 19 bases between them. CDR3 sequence: CASSLRDSRGSNEQFF. The CDR3 bases are TGTGCCAGCAGCCTACGGGACTCCCGGGGTTCCAATGAGCAGTTCTTC.

The V call is TRBV6-6, the J call TRBJ2-7; TRBD1 matches at 8 bases. V shed 6 bases, J shed 1 base, and the junction held 5 bases outside the gene matches. The CDR3 extends over 14 amino acids. Germline CDR1 reads MNHNY; CDR2 reads SVGAGI (reference sequence). The chain's CDR3 is CASSRRTGSYEQYF. CDR3 DNA: TGTGCCAGCAGCCGGCGGACAGGGTCCTACGAGCAGTACTTC.

This chain connects TRBV24-1 to TRBJ2-1, with D unclear. V was shortened by 2 bases and J by 2 bases, with 15 bases between the two germline ends. Germline loops: CDR1 KGHDR, CDR2 SFDVKD. The CDR3 is made up of 17 amino acids. The CDR3 DNA is TGTGCCACCAGTGATTCGGGTCGCCCATTGGCCTACAATGAGCAGTTCTTC. This translates into CATSDSGRPLAYNEQFF.

The rearrangement uses TRBV7-2 and TRBJ1-5; D perhaps matches TRBD1 (5 bases). CDR3 length: 15 residues. Germline V gene data show CDR1 as SGHTA and CDR2 as FQGNSA. V was pared by 5 bases and J by 0 bases, with 11 bases between. The chain's CDR3 is CASSPQVFSNQPQHF. The CDR3 nucleotides read TGTGCCAGCAGCCCACAGGTTTTTAGCAATCAGCCCCAGCATTTT.

A few counts support this clone. The gene calls are TRBV6-5 and TRBJ1-3; TRBD1 matches at 7 bases. V trimming: 4 bases; J trimming: 4 bases; junction bases outside the gene matches: 4. This CDR3 has 14 amino acids. Germline CDR1 reads MNHEY; CDR2 reads SVGAGI. The CDR3 protein is CASSLQGSGNTIYF. Here the CDR3 DNA reads TGTGCCAGCAGTTTACAGGGGTCAGGAAACACCATATATTTT.

V usage is TRBV5-1 and J usage is TRBJ2-6, with unresolved D. V dropped 4 bases and J dropped 0 bases, with 11 bases sitting between them. The CDR3 totals 16 residues. The V gene's germline CDR1 is SGHRS and CDR2 YFSETQ. In DNA, the CDR3 is TGCGCCAGCAGCCCCACAGTCTTCTCTGGGGCCAACGTCCTGACTTTC. Translation gives CASSPTVFSGANVLTF.

This chain uses TRBV4-1 with TRBJ1-4; D not certain. V lost 2 bases and J lost 4, with 8 bases in between. The length of the CDR3 is 14 residues. Germline assignment: CDR1 MGHRA and CDR2 YSYEKL. CDR3 in DNA: TGCGCCAGCAGCCAACCTTACGGTAATGAAAAACTGTTTTTT. Translation: CASSQPYGNEKLFF.

The rearrangement links TRBV5-1 to TRBJ1-2; a weak D match, TRBD1 (6 bases). Between the trimmed V and J ends, which lost 0 bases and 5 bases, there was a span of 14 bases. The CDR3 covers 15 residues. CDR1 and CDR2 from the germline V gene are SGHRS and YFSETQ. CDR3 sequence: CASSLGWGTIYGYTF. The CDR3 DNA reads as TGCGCCAGCAGCTTGGGTTGGGGGACAATATATGGCTACACCTTC.

This clone appeared a few times. The V gene is TRBV5-1, the J gene TRBJ2-7, with 8 positions matching TRBD2. Germline CDR1 SGHRS, CDR2 YFSETQ. Trimming removed 1 base from V and 4 bases from J; junction bases left unmatched: 7. The CDR3 totals 15 residues. The CDR3: CASSLRWASGYEQYF. In DNA form, the CDR3 reads TGCGCCAGCAGCTTGAGGTGGGCTAGCGGGTACGAGCAGTACTTC.